The next 20 T cell receptor beta chains were all read from a single sample in a study of neurological immune-mediated disorders. One entry per CDR3 protein results from TCRdb running MiXCR on the 5' RACE reads. The profile shows roughly 80,000 distinct CDR3 sequences, under 20% of them singletons. Sequencing was performed on PBMCs. Receptors originate from a woman aged 40 to 50 in good health.

This clonotype came up many times. The chain combines TRBV7-9 with TRBJ1-1, with 10 bases lining up with TRBD1. Germline V lookup: CDR1 SEHNR, CDR2 FQNEAQ (reference sequence). J lost 1 base, V lost 6 bases, and 8 bases had no gene match. The CDR3 has 16 amino acids. In DNA form, the CDR3 reads TGTGCCAGCAGGGGAGGACAGGGGGTAGGGAACACTGAAGCTTTCTTT. Its protein product is CASRGGQGVGNTEAFF.

This clonotype was found once. The chain combines TRBV20-1 with TRBJ2-3, with D perhaps matching TRBD2 (7 bases). CDR3 length: 15 amino acids. The germline V gene encodes CDR1 DFQATT and CDR2 SNEGSKA (reference sequence). V lost 7 bases to trimming and J lost 3 bases, with 20 bases between them. Here the CDR3 DNA reads TGCAGTGTGTCCCTCCCCGGGGGGCGTACAGATACGCAGTATTTT. Its translation: CSVSLPGGRTDTQYF.

This clonotype was counted ten times or more. This rearrangement joins TRBV5-1 to TRBJ1-2, with a tentative D call TRBD1 (5 bases). This CDR3 is 14 amino acids long. Germline CDR1 SGHRS, CDR2 YFSETQ. V was clipped by 4 bases and J by 4 bases, with 14 bases between them. The CDR3 loop reads CASSPGQEGYGYTF. The DNA of the CDR3 is TGCGCCAGCAGCCCCGGACAAGAGGGCTATGGCTACACCTTC. The full variable domain, with the rest looked up from reference TRBV5-1 and TRBJ1-2, is KAGVTQTPRYLIKTRGQQVTLSCSPISGHRSVSWYQQTPGQGLQFLFEYFSETQRNKGNFPGRFSGRQFSNSRSEMNVSTLELGDSALYLCASSPGQEGYGYTFGSGTRLTVV.

This clonotype was seen repeatedly, ten times or more. This chain links TRBV20-1 with TRBJ2-7, with 8 bases lining up with TRBD1. J was trimmed by 2 bases and V by 0 bases; bases with no gene match: 6. This CDR3 region has 15 residues. CDR1 and CDR2 (germline): DFQATT, SNEGSKA (reference sequence). The DNA for the CDR3 is TGCAGTGCTAGAGACTTTGGGACAGGCACCTACGAGCAGTACTTC. Translated, it gives CSARDFGTGTYEQYF.

The gene calls are TRBV5-1 and TRBJ1-2; D possibly corresponds to TRBD1 (6 bases). The CDR3 consists of 15 residues. The V and J ends lost 3 bases and 5 bases respectively, with 17 bases between them. Germline V gene sequence: CDR1 SGHRS, CDR2 YFSETQ. The CDR3 loop is CASSSRRPGEYGYTF. Written as DNA, the CDR3 is TGCGCCAGCAGCTCCCGTCGTCCAGGGGAGTATGGCTACACCTTC.

There are many counts of this clonotype. The chain has TRBV7-9 and TRBJ2-3; 12 nucleotides match TRBD2. The CDR3 spans 18 residues. The germline gives CDR1 SEHNR, CDR2 FQNEAQ (reference sequence). V was clipped by 4 bases and J by 0 bases; unmatched bases: 8. The CDR3 DNA follows: TGTGCCAGCAGCTCTACTAGCGGGGGGCAATATAGCACAGATACGCAGTATTTT. This translates into CASSSTSGGQYSTDTQYF.

This clonotype was seen many times. V gene TRBV12-3 or TRBV12-4 combines with J gene TRBJ1-2; 10 bases are shared with TRBD1. V was clipped by 4 bases and J by 7 bases; unmatched bases: 15. CDR3 size: 17 residues. The CDR3 coding sequence is TGTGCCAGCAGTTCTCCCGGGACAGGGGCAGGAGTGGGTGGCTACACCTTC. Protein: CASSSPGTGAGVGGYTF.

In this sample, this clonotype turned up many times. This chain connects TRBV5-1 to TRBJ1-2, with D possibly being TRBD1 (5 bases). Germline CDR1 is SGHRS and CDR2 is YFSETQ. V was pared by 2 bases and J by 4 bases, with 12 bases between. CDR3 length equals 14 residues. CDR3 region: CASSFGQGGYGYTF. The CDR3 DNA reads as TGCGCCAGCAGCTTCGGGCAGGGCGGCTATGGCTACACCTTC.

The rearrangement uses TRBV4-2 and TRBJ1-2, with a weak D call TRBD1 (6 bases). Trimming removed 1 base from V and 4 bases from J, with 16 bases in between. Germline CDR1 reads LGHNA; CDR2 reads YNFKEQ. The CDR3 is 16 residues long. This CDR3 reads CASSQAGHTQAYGYTF. The CDR3 coding sequence is TGTGCCAGCAGCCAAGCGGGACATACGCAGGCCTATGGCTACACCTTC.

Turning to this clonotype: A much larger clonotype is one base distant, so this may be a read error. The chain is built from TRBV5-1 and TRBJ2-2, with D maybe TRBD2 (5 bases). Germline lookup yields CDR1 SGHRS and CDR2 YFSETQ. This CDR3 has 14 residues. The CDR3 region is CASSLGPAAGELYF. The DNA of the CDR3 is TGCGCCAGCAGCTTGGGCCCAGCAGCCGGGGAGCTGTATTTT.

CDR3 nucleotides: TGTGCCAGCAGTACCTCCGGGACAGGGGATGTCGAGCAGTACTTC. Translation gives CASSTSGTGDVEQYF. The chain recombines TRBV28 with TRBJ2-7; 10 positions match TRBD1. The CDR3 is 15 residues long. Trimming at V came to 5 bases and at J to 6 bases, leaving 10 bases not matched to a gene. The germline gives CDR1 MDHEN, CDR2 SYDVKM.

Turning to this clonotype: Compared with germline, one end of the junction differs, possibly owing to a read error. Here the CDR3 reads CASSRGVNERFF. DNA of the CDR3: TGTGCCAGCAGTCGGGGGGTGAATGAGCGGTTCTTC. The chain recombines TRBV6-2 or TRBV6-3 with TRBJ2-1; TRBD2 aligns across 7 bases. This CDR3 has 12 residues. Germline V gene lookup returns CDR1 MNHEY and CDR2 SVGEGT.

In its sample, this clonotype was seen many times. The V and J genes are TRBV7-2 and TRBJ1-1, with a tentative D call TRBD1 (5 bases). Looked up from germline, CDR1 is SGHTA and CDR2 is FQGNSA. V gave up 0 bases and J gave up 6 bases, with 17 bases separating them. There are 16 residues in the CDR3. The CDR3 DNA is TGTGCCAGCAGCTTAGCAATTGGCGGGGGACGCCCTGAAGCTTTCTTT. Amino acids: CASSLAIGGGRPEAFF.

This clonotype was detected ten times or more. The chain recombines TRBV5-1 with TRBJ2-3; 12 nucleotides match TRBD2. Per the germline V gene, CDR1 is SGHRS and CDR2 is YFSETQ. V gave up 1 base and J gave up 5 bases; unmatched junction bases: 5. This CDR3 spans 16 amino acids. The CDR3 loop is CASSLSTSGGGDTQYF. The CDR3 DNA reads TGCGCCAGCAGCTTGTCGACTAGCGGGGGTGGAGATACGCAGTATTTT.

The chain is built from TRBV7-2 and TRBJ2-1; D possibly corresponds to TRBD2 (6 bases). This CDR3 has 16 amino acids. Germline CDR1 reads SGHTA; CDR2 reads FQGNSA. The V gene lost 2 bases and the J gene lost 8 bases, with 19 bases spanning the gap. CDR3 sequence reads: CASSLWGTGRGDEQFF. The CDR3 region has the DNA TGTGCCAGCAGCTTATGGGGGACGGGGCGGGGAGATGAGCAGTTCTTC.

This clonotype was observed a handful of times. A much larger clone is a single base away; this may be a read error. V and J are TRBV28 and TRBJ2-3; D unclear. Trimming took 4 bases from V and 6 from J, leaving 20 bases between them. This CDR3 region has 16 residues. Looked up from germline, CDR1 is MDHEN and CDR2 is SYDVKM. The CDR3 here is CASSSFLQWAMDTQYF. In DNA, the CDR3 is TGTGCCAGCAGTTCTTTCCTTCAGTGGGCGATGGATACGCAGTATTTT.

V usage is TRBV20-1 and J usage is TRBJ1-1; D is unresolved. The V gene lost 2 bases and the J gene lost 3 bases, with 10 bases spanning the gap. CDR3 size: 13 residues. Germline V lookup: CDR1 DFQATT, CDR2 SNEGSKA (reference sequence). The CDR3 sequence: CSARTDTDTEAFF. DNA for the CDR3: TGCAGTGCTAGAACGGATACGGACACTGAAGCTTTCTTT.

V and J are TRBV7-2 and TRBJ2-3; 9 nucleotides agree with TRBD1. Germline CDR1 and CDR2: SGHTA and FQGNSA. CDR3 length: 15 residues. Unmatched junction bases numbered 16, after V lost 4 bases and J lost 14 bases. The CDR3 DNA sequence: TGTGCCAGCAGCTCAACAGGGGGCATGACAGATGCGCCGTATTTT. Amino acid sequence: CASSSTGGMTDAPYF.

In regard to this clonotype: Because it lacks the conserved phenylalanine or tryptophan at the end, this CDR3 is likely a read error. The chain is built from TRBV20-1 and TRBJ2-7; 11 bases fit TRBD2. Germline V gene data show CDR1 as DFQATT and CDR2 as SNEGSKA (reference sequence). J gave up 2 bases and V 4 bases, and 4 bases lay outside the gene matches. The CDR3 contains 14 residues. The chain's CDR3 is CSATGTSGPYEQYC. CDR3 nucleotide sequence: TGCAGTGCTACAGGGACTAGCGGTCCCTACGAGCAGTACTGC.

This clonotype was detected only a few times. The chain employs TRBV9 and TRBJ2-3; 9 bases are shared with TRBD2. The ends lost 3 bases at V and 4 bases at J; junction bases unmatched: 9. Germline values: CDR1 SGDLS, CDR2 YYNGEE. The CDR3 sequence is 16 residues long. This CDR3 reads CASSGMIAGDPDTQYF. CDR3 coding DNA: TGTGCCAGCAGCGGAATGATAGCGGGGGACCCAGATACGCAGTATTTT.